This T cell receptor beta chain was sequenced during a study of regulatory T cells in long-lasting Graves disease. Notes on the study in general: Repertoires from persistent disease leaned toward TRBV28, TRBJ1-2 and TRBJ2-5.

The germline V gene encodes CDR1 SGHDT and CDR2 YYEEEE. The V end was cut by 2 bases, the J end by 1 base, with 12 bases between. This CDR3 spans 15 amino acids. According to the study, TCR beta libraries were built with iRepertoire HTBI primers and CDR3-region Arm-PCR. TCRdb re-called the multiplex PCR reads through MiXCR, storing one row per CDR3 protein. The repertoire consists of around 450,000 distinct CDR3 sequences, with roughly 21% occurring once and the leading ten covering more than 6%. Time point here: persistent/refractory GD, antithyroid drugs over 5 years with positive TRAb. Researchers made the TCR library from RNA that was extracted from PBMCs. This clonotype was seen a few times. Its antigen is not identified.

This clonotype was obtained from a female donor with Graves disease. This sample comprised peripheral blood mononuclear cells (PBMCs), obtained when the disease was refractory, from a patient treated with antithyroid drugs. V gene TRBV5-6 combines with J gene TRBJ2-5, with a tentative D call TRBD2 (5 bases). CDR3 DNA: TGTGCCAGCAGCTTACTGAGCGGACCCCAAGAGACCCAGTACTTC. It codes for CASSLLSGPQETQYF.